This TCR beta chain was profiled in a study of cytomegalovirus exposure and HLA in healthy donors. Remarks on this clone: Its target is not known.

Study-wide results and limits: According to a later analysis, donors in an Asian-associated ancestry cluster reportedly had fewer N-insertions than the approximately 730-donor mean. Reports indicate that TCR beta sequences accurately predicted the HLA-A and HLA-B alleles of most subjects. On later analysis, the bulk of CMV-associated TCR beta chains appeared to be HLA-restricted.

The junction had 3 bases not matched to a gene; V was cut back by 3 bases and J by 1 base. Germline-derived CDR1 and CDR2 are GTSNPN and SVGIG (reference sequence). There are 14 residues in the CDR3. Primers: 60 Vbeta forward and 13 Jbeta reverse. The data were produced by immunoSEQ multiplex PCR, yet TCRdb's version contains in-frame clones alone and is incomplete. The sample records about 160,000 clones, approximately 80% being singletons. The receptor was derived from a man aged 25-45 years in good health and CMV-seropositive. Sequenced: PBMCs. This sequence joins TRBV30 and TRBJ2-3, with 8 bases identical to TRBD2. The CDR3 nucleotides read TGTGCCTGGAGATCAGCGGGGGGCACAGATACGCAGTATTTT. Amino acid sequence: CAWRSAGGTDTQYF.